The clone carrying this T cell receptor beta chain has just one count. As yet, its antigen is unknown. The CDR3 covers 15 residues. Germline-derived CDR1 and CDR2 are DFQATT and SNEGSKA (reference sequence). The germline V and J ends were trimmed by 1 base and 0 bases, with 12 bases remaining between them. The data originate from a study of post-analysis software for immune sequencing data. On the study more broadly: Relapsing-remitting, secondary progressive and progressive-relapsing forms made up the multiple sclerosis disease courses. Study-level points and caveats: Among four to six TRBV segments more frequent in patients than controls were TRBV5-6, TRBV5-1 and TRBV20-1. Among multiple sclerosis patients, normalized Chao1 diversity was significantly below that of controls.

TCR beta cDNA libraries included unique molecular identifiers. Yield was roughly 500,000 cDNA molecules from roughly 1 to 10 million T cells. TCRdb used MiXCR to reprocess the PCR reads, holding one entry per CDR3 protein. The sample includes about 430,000 distinct CDR3 sequences, about 39% of them seen just once. V usage is TRBV20-1 and J usage is TRBJ1-1, with D perhaps TRBD1 (5 bases). Sequencing input: blood. The clonotype was recovered from a girl aged 2 to 9 with multiple sclerosis. DNA of the CDR3: TGCAGTGCTAGAGCCGCCGGGGCCTTGAACACTGAAGCTTTCTTT. Translating gives CSARAAGALNTEAFF.